In its sample, the clone carrying this T cell receptor (beta chain) was seen a few times. The antigen is unknown. The germline gene is not matched at one end of the junction; a read error may be the cause. Germline V gives CDR1 MDHEN, CDR2 SYDVKM. This CDR3 has 16 residues. These data originate in a study of early T cells in non-severe SARS-CoV-2 infection. About the research overall: Unpaired chains resulted from sequencing bulk RNA of unsorted whole blood.

TCRdb re-called the 5' RACE reads through MiXCR, storing one row per CDR3 protein. The sample contains around 63,000 distinct CDR3 sequences, over 4.5% of which appear only once. Study-level findings and limits: VDJdb-based matching was biased toward anti-spike CD8 responses and missed private and CD4 specificities.

V and J are TRBV28 and TRBJ2-5; possibly TRBD1 or TRBD2 for D (5 bases each). This receptor was taken from an adult who was a healthcare worker with PCR-confirmed SARS-CoV-2 infection or an uninfected control (not recorded which). The sequencing here drew on whole blood, taken at baseline. The CDR3 sequence: CASSPPGRITQGTQYF. CDR3 nucleotide sequence: TGTGCCAGCAGCCCCCCGGGACGGATAACTCAAGGGACCCAGTACTTC. The full variable domain, completed using reference TRBV28 and TRBJ2-5, is DVKVTQSSRYLVKRTGEKVFLECVQDMDHENMFWYRQDPGLGLRLIYFSYDVKMKEKGDIPEGYSVSREKKERFSLILESASTNQTSMYLCASSPPGRITQGTQYFGPGTRLLVL.